A single sample gave rise to the 24 T cell receptor beta chains below, sequenced in a study of blood T cell repertoires in COVID-19. TCRdb keeps only in-frame clones here, not all; method: immunoSEQ multiplex PCR. The sample includes fewer than 450,000 clones, more than 75% seen only once; the top ten take approximately 1.2%. The specimen sequenced was PBMCs or T cells enriched from blood (not recorded which). The origin of the receptors is a woman in her late teens or twenties who had recovered from COVID-19.

The rearrangement uses TRBV4-1 and TRBJ1-1; D might be TRBD1 (5 bases). Trimming left V 4 bases short and J 5 bases short, with 17 bases between. This CDR3 is 15 amino acids long. CDR1 and CDR2 (germline): MGHRA, YSYEKL. CDR3 nucleotide sequence: TGCGCCAGCAGCCTCAGAGCGGGGGTAGGAACTGAAGCTTTCTTT. This sequence encodes CASSLRAGVGTEAFF.

The chain links TRBV5-1 to TRBJ1-5, with D unresolved. V lost 0 bases and J lost 0, with 7 bases in between. This CDR3 has 15 amino acids. The germline V gene has CDR1 SGHRS and CDR2 YFSETQ. As DNA, the CDR3 is TGCGCCAGCAGCTTGGACGGTTATAGCAATCAGCCCCAGCATTTT. Translation gives CASSLDGYSNQPQHF.

The V call is TRBV7-8, the J call TRBJ1-2; D perhaps matches TRBD1 (6 bases). Germline values: CDR1 SGHVS, CDR2 FQNEAQ. V was trimmed by 1 base and J by 1 base, leaving 10 bases between them. This CDR3 comprises 15 residues. DNA of the CDR3: TGTGCCAGCAGCTTAGTCGGACAGAGTAACTATGGCTACACCTTC. Residues: CASSLVGQSNYGYTF. Using reference TRBV7-8 and TRBJ1-2 for the parts outside the CDR3, the full variable domain is GAGVSQSPRYKVAKRGQDVALRCDPISGHVSLFWYQQALGQGPEFLTYFQNEAQLDKSGLPSDRFFAERPEGSVSTLKIQRTQQEDSAVYLCASSLVGQSNYGYTFGSGTRLTVV.

The chain joins TRBV10-3 to TRBJ2-1; 10 bases agree with TRBD2. V shed 3 bases and J 3 bases; nucleotides not matched to a gene: 14. Germline-derived CDR1 and CDR2 are ENHRY and SYGVKD. The CDR3 loop spans 19 amino acids. The DNA of the CDR3 is TGTGCCATCAGTGACCCCACCCCAGGAGCGGGGGGGTTCTACAATGAGCAGTTCTTC. Protein sequence: CAISDPTPGAGGFYNEQFF.

J is TRBJ2-5 and V is TRBV7-3, with 7 bases that match TRBD1. V shed 2 bases, J shed 0 bases, and the junction held 3 bases outside the gene matches. The germline gives CDR1 SGHTA, CDR2 FQGTGA. The CDR3 consists of 15 residues. In DNA form, the CDR3 reads TGTGCCAGCAGCTTATCGGGGACAGACCAAGAGACCCAGTACTTC. It specifies CASSLSGTDQETQYF.

The rearrangement links TRBV28 to TRBJ1-1; 8 bases match TRBD1. The CDR3 is 16 residues long. Germline V CDR1 and CDR2: MDHEN, SYDVKM. Trimming took 3 bases from V and 3 from J; bases not matched to a gene: 9. The CDR3 DNA sequence: TGTGCCAGCAGTTTTCCAGCAGGGGGCTGGGACACTGAAGCTTTCTTT. This sequence encodes CASSFPAGGWDTEAFF.

The sample holds one count of this clone. This sequence joins TRBV18 and TRBJ1-5; 7 bases agree with TRBD1. V trimming: 6 bases; J trimming: 1 base; junction bases outside the gene matches: 9. This CDR3 is built from 16 residues. Germline assignment: CDR1 KGHSH and CDR2 LQKENI. CDR3 sequence: CASSAGTVQSNQPQHF. CDR3 nucleotides: TGTGCCAGCTCGGCGGGGACAGTGCAAAGCAATCAGCCCCAGCATTTT.

The chain uses TRBV18 and TRBJ1-1; TRBD1 matches 10 bases. Germline CDR1 KGHSH, CDR2 LQKENI. The V segment lost 2 bases and the J segment 0 bases; nucleotides outside the gene matches: 21. There are 22 residues in the CDR3. DNA of the CDR3: TGTGCCAGCTCACCAACGGGGAAGCCGGGACAGGGGATGATGGGAGTGAACACTGAAGCTTTCTTT. Protein sequence: CASSPTGKPGQGMMGVNTEAFF.

The chain links TRBV10-3 to TRBJ1-1, with 8 bases that match TRBD1. The junction had 8 bases not matched to a gene; V was cut back by 6 bases and J by 5 bases. This CDR3 spans 14 amino acids. CDR1 ENHRY and CDR2 SYGVKD come from the germline V gene. The chain's CDR3 is CAIRSDRDGTEAFF. CDR3 bases: TGTGCCATCAGGTCGGACAGGGATGGTACTGAAGCTTTCTTT.

The chain employs TRBV6-2 or TRBV6-3 and TRBJ2-1, with 7 bases lining up with TRBD2. The CDR3 consists of 14 residues. The junction had 14 bases not matched to a gene; V was cut back by 6 bases and J by 12 bases. Per the germline V gene, CDR1 is MNHEY and CDR2 is SVGEGT. CDR3 sequence reads: CASSLGASGVTQFF. CDR3 DNA: TGTGCCAGCAGCCTCGGCGCGAGCGGGGTCACGCAGTTCTTC.

The chain is built from TRBV5-5 and TRBJ1-1; unclear D gene. Germline loops: CDR1 SGHKS, CDR2 YYEKEE (reference sequence). Trimming took off 1 base at V and 4 bases at J, with 14 bases between the two ends. The CDR3 covers 15 residues. DNA of the CDR3: TGTGCCAGCAGCTTGTTGTCGGGGTCGGGCACTGAAGCTTTCTTT. Its translation: CASSLLSGSGTEAFF.

The V gene is TRBV11-2, the J gene TRBJ2-7; 13 bases agree with TRBD2. Germline CDR1 reads SGHAT; CDR2 reads FQNNGV. With 5 bases clipped from V and 7 bases from J, the junction kept 2 bases outside the gene matches. This CDR3 has 13 residues. The CDR3 sequence is CASSLTSGGEQYF. The CDR3 DNA follows: TGTGCCAGCAGCCTGACTAGCGGGGGGGAGCAGTACTTC.

This chain uses TRBV7-6 with TRBJ2-7; D is perhaps TRBD1 (6 bases). V was pared by 1 base and J by 3 bases, with 16 bases between. CDR3 length: 16 residues. Germline V gene data show CDR1 as SGHVS and CDR2 as FNYEAQ. CDR3 DNA sequence: TGTGCCAGCAGCTTAGAGATCGGGCAGGGACACTACGAGCAGTACTTC. This codes for CASSLEIGQGHYEQYF.

Only a few counts were recorded for this clone. The rearrangement links TRBV19 to TRBJ1-3; 7 bases line up with TRBD1. Losses at the gene ends were 6 bases for V and 1 base for J; bases not matched to a gene: 6. CDR1 and CDR2 (germline): LNHDA, SQIVND (reference sequence). The CDR3 is 15 amino acids. The CDR3 sequence: CASRLDRSSGNTIYF. CDR3 DNA: TGTGCCAGTAGGTTGGACAGGTCTTCTGGAAACACCATATATTTT.

The CDR3 here is CASLDRDITGELFF. CDR3 DNA sequence: TGTGCCAGCCTCGACAGGGATATCACCGGGGAGCTGTTTTTT. The V and J genes are TRBV19 and TRBJ2-2; 7 nucleotides agree with TRBD1. Trimming removed 9 bases from V and 4 bases from J; junction bases left unmatched: 8. The CDR3 has 14 amino acids. Germline V gene lookup returns CDR1 LNHDA and CDR2 SQIVND (reference sequence).

The chain carries TRBV9 and TRBJ1-2; D perhaps matches TRBD1 (6 bases). Looked up from germline, CDR1 is SGDLS and CDR2 is YYNGEE. This CDR3 is built from 15 residues. V shed 0 bases and J shed 2 bases, with 11 bases lying between them. The CDR3, as DNA: TGTGCCAGCAGCGTAGGGGAGGGGGACAACTATGGCTACACCTTC. Translation: CASSVGEGDNYGYTF.

The V and J genes are TRBV27 and TRBJ1-5; D remains ambiguous. The CDR3 length is 14 residues. Germline V gene lookup returns CDR1 MNHEY and CDR2 SMNVEV (reference sequence). Deletions cut 4 bases from V and 3 bases from J, with 10 bases between. The CDR3 bases are TGTGCCAGCAGTTCCCGGGGTCCCAATCAGCCCCAGCATTTT. Its protein product is CASSSRGPNQPQHF.

The CDR3 loop is CASSPVQGSPYEQYF. CDR3 DNA: TGTGCCAGCTCACCAGTCCAGGGCTCCCCGTACGAGCAGTACTTC. The chain employs TRBV18 and TRBJ2-7, with a possible D match to TRBD1 (5 bases). This CDR3 has 15 residues. Germline assignment: CDR1 KGHSH and CDR2 LQKENI. The ends were cut back, 2 bases at V and 4 bases at J, with 15 bases in the middle.

The chain carries TRBV2 and TRBJ2-7; a possible D gene is TRBD1 (6 bases). V lost 6 bases and J lost 6, with 21 bases in between. The CDR3 totals 15 residues. Per the germline V gene, CDR1 is SNHLY and CDR2 is FYNNEI. CDR3 protein: CASSGQIAPLGEQYF. Here the CDR3 DNA reads TGTGCCAGCAGCGGACAGATTGCCCCTCTCGGCGAGCAGTACTTC.

For the CDR3, the DNA is TGTGCCATCAGTCCGGGACAGGGATCCTACGAGCAGTACTTC. Translating it yields CAISPGQGSYEQYF. This rearrangement joins TRBV10-3 to TRBJ2-7; 9 bases map to TRBD1. In germline, CDR1 is ENHRY, CDR2 SYGVKD. The CDR3 has 14 amino acids. V shed 5 bases and J 1 base; nucleotides not matched to a gene: 3.

The rearrangement uses TRBV19 and TRBJ1-5; no reliable D call. The V end was cut by 5 bases, the J end by 5 bases, with 10 bases between. Germline lookup yields CDR1 LNHDA and CDR2 SQIVND (reference sequence). The CDR3 loop spans 13 amino acids. CDR3 sequence reads: CASSVSVYQPQHF. For the CDR3, the DNA is TGTGCCAGTAGTGTCAGTGTTTATCAGCCCCAGCATTTT.

The CDR3 DNA reads as TGTGCCAGCAGTTCCCTCTCCTACGAGCAGTACTTC. The encoded protein is CASSSLSYEQYF. This chain uses TRBV6-5 with TRBJ2-7; no definite D call. Germline V gene data show CDR1 as MNHEY and CDR2 as SVGAGI. The CDR3 runs 12 residues. Trimming stripped 4 bases from V and 0 bases from J, with 4 bases between.

The V gene is TRBV4-2, the J gene TRBJ1-1, with no clear D. V lost 4 bases, J lost 1 base, and 13 bases lay in between. The germline V gene has CDR1 LGHNA and CDR2 YNFKEQ. The CDR3 spans 15 residues. The CDR3 nucleotides are TGTGCCAGCAGCCCCAGACACCCCTGGAACACTGAAGCTTTCTTT. Protein: CASSPRHPWNTEAFF.

This clone has a single count. The genes are TRBV6-2 or TRBV6-3 and TRBJ2-1; no firm D call. Per germline, CDR1 MNHEY and CDR2 SVGEGT. The CDR3 sequence is 16 residues long. The V end lost 0 bases, the J end lost 4 bases, and 13 bases lay between the germline ends. DNA for the CDR3: TGTGCCAGCAGTTACTCGTTCGAGTTCGTATACAATGAGCAGTTCTTC. Translating gives CASSYSFEFVYNEQFF.